This T cell receptor (beta chain) was sequenced for a study of cytomegalovirus exposure and HLA in healthy donors. The PCR made use of 60 Vbeta and 13 Jbeta primers. This table comes from immunoSEQ multiplex PCR, and its TCRdb copy is limited to in-frame clones, with some not included. This table holds some 100,000 clones, about 80% found once. The V segment lost 2 bases and the J segment 7 bases; nucleotides outside the gene matches: 1. Germline values: CDR1 SGDLS, CDR2 YYNGEE. This CDR3 is built from 15 residues. The source material was PBMCs. The chain uses TRBV9 and TRBJ2-1, with 15 bases matching TRBD2. This clonotype originated in a man aged 40-49 years in good health and CMV-seronegative. CDR3 sequence: CASSVGLAGGNEQFF. Written as DNA, the CDR3 is TGTGCCAGCAGCGTGGGACTAGCGGGGGGAAATGAGCAGTTCTTC.